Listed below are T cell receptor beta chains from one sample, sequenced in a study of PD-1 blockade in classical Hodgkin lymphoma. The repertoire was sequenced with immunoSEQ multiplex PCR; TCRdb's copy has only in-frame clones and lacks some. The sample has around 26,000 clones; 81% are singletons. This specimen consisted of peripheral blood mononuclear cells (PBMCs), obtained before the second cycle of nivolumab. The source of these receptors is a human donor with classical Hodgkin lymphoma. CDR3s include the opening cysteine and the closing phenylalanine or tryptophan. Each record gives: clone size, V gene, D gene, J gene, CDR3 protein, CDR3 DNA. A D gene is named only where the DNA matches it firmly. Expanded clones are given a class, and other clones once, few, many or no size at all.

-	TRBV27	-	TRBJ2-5	CASSPTAGETQYF	TGTGCCAGCAGTCCGACCGCGGGGGAGACCCAGTACTTC
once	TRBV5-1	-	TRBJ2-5	CASSLGVLVKGETQYF	TGCGCCAGCAGCTTGGGGGTTTTGGTGAAGGGAGAGACCCAGTACTTC
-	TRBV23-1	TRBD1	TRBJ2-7	CASSQTGSPLPEQYF	TGCGCCAGCAGTCAGACAGGGTCACCTCTACCCGAGCAGTATTTC
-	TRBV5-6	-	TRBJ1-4	CASSLGFRSTNEKLFF	TGTGCCAGCAGCTTGGGTTTCCGATCAACTAATGAAAAACTGTTTTTT
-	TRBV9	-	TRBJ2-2	CASSVVGYTGELFF	TGTGCCAGCAGCGTAGTGGGGTACACCGGGGAGCTGTTTTTT
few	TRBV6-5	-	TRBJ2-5	CARSKTQYF	TGTGCTAGGAGTAAGACCCAGTACTTC
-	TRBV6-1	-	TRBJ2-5	CASSEALAPETQYF	TGTGCCAGCAGTGAAGCGTTAGCCCCAGAGACCCAGTACTTC
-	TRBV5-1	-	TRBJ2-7	CASSYDLNSYEQYF	TGCGCCAGCAGCTACGACCTAAACTCCTACGAGCAGTACTTC
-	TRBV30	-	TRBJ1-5	CAAAGGEGQPQHF	TGTGCCGCGGCCGGAGGCGAGGGACAGCCCCAGCATTTT
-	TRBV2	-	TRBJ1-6	CASRRTGSSYNSPLHF	TGTGCCAGCAGGAGAACAGGGAGCTCCTATAATTCACCCCTCCACTTT
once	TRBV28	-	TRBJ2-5	CASSLGVQGRETQYF	TGTGCCAGCAGTTTAGGGGTCCAGGGTCGAGAGACCCAGTACTTC
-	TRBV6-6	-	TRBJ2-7	CASSYSKRDPTNEQYF	TGTGCCAGCAGTTACTCGAAAAGGGACCCCACGAACGAGCAGTACTTC
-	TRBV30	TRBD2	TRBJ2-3	CAWSGLAGPSTDTQYF	TGTGCCTGGAGTGGCCTAGCGGGACCAAGCACAGATACGCAGTATTTT
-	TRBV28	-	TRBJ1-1	CASSFRRENTEAFF	TGTGCCAGCAGTTTTAGGCGGGAGAACACTGAAGCTTTCTTT
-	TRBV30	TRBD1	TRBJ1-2	CAWKGGAGYGYTF	TGTGCCTGGAAAGGGGGCGCCGGCTATGGCTACACCTTC
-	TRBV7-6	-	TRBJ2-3	CASSLVQGYTDTQYF	TGTGCCAGCAGCTTGGTTCAGGGATACACAGATACGCAGTATTTT
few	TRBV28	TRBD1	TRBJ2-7	CASSSTDRGKYEQYF	TGTGCCAGCAGTTCGACGGACAGGGGGAAGTACGAGCAGTACTTC
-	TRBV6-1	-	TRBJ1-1	CASISLSSNEAFF	TGTGCCAGCATTTCCCTTTCGTCCAACGAAGCTTTCTTT